The text below deals with one T cell receptor (beta chain). This sample stems from a study of T cell changes during pregnancy in multiple sclerosis. Germline V CDR1 and CDR2: GTSNPN, SVGIG (reference sequence). CDR3 length equals 15 residues. V dropped 5 bases and J dropped 0; count of bases not matched to a gene: 9. Clones were sequenced by immunoSEQ multiplex PCR, and TCRdb holds only the in-frame ones, with some missing. Among about 67,000 clones listed, about 90% were seen once. The TCR sequence derives from a female donor in good health, enrolled as a control in a pregnancy study. Sequenced here: peripheral blood, sampled in the second trimester of pregnancy. The J gene is TRBJ1-2, the V gene TRBV30, with 7 bases lining up with TRBD1. The CDR3 DNA sequence: TGTGCCTGGTTTAGGGGGACAGTATCTAACTATGGCTACACCTTC. This codes for CAWFRGTVSNYGYTF. The complete variable domain, with remaining parts taken from reference TRBV30 and TRBJ1-2, reads SQTIHQWPATLVQPVGSPLSLECTVEGTSNPNLYWYRQAAGRGLQLLFYSVGIGQISSEVPQNLSASRPQDRQFILSSKKLLLSDSGFYLCAWFRGTVSNYGYTFGSGTRLTVV.